Within the sample, the clone carrying this TCR beta chain is medium-sized. Its target is not known. This entry belongs to a study of molecular identifiers for immune sequencing clone quantification. On the study more broadly: The replicates split RNA from roughly 20,000 or 100,000 naive CD8 cells five ways and sequenced four.

Overall study findings and caveats: One cell's worth of spiked Jurkat TCR RNA was reportedly detectable among 850,000 to 1,000,000 naive cells.

TCRdb reprocessed the PCR reads via MiXCR and lists one record per CDR3 protein. The sample yields under 65,000 distinct CDR3 sequences, around 27% seen once. V was pared by 2 bases and J by 6 bases, with 9 bases between. CDR1 and CDR2 (germline): SGHTA, FQGNSA. The CDR3 loop spans 13 amino acids. This TCR came from a human donor in good health. Some libraries in this study had Jurkat cell RNA spiked in. This sequence joins TRBV7-2 and TRBJ2-3; D is unclear. The material sequenced was naive CD8+ T cells from blood, with Jurkat cell RNA spiked in. Subset denoted: FACS-sorted CD8+CD4-CCR7+CD45RA+ naive T cells. This chain's CDR3 is CASSLITTDTQYF. Written as DNA, the CDR3 is TGTGCCAGCAGCTTAATCACGACGGATACGCAGTATTTT.